The 13 T cell receptor beta chains presented below share a single source sample, sequenced in a study of T cells in narcolepsy. Assay used: immunoSEQ multiplex PCR; TCRdb lists only in-frame clones, some missing. Of around 25,000 clones listed, around 85% were seen once; the top ten hold approximately 0.71%. Sequenced material: CD45RA- memory CD4+ T cells from PBMCs. These receptors all come from a human donor with narcolepsy.

This clone was seen a handful of times. Here the CDR3 reads CASSQGAGPNYGYTF. CDR3 nucleotides: TGCGCCAGCAGCCAAGGGGCAGGCCCGAACTATGGCTACACCTTC. The chain links TRBV4-3 to TRBJ1-2, with D unresolved. V lost 1 base and J lost 2, with 11 bases in between. Germline CDR1 LGHNA, CDR2 YSLEER. The CDR3 has 15 amino acids.

J is TRBJ2-7 and V is TRBV11-2; possibly TRBD1 for D (6 bases). This CDR3 has 14 residues. Trimming shortened V by 3 bases and J by 2 bases, and 11 bases separated the two germline ends. The germline CDR1 and CDR2 sequences are SGHAT and FQNNGV. The chain's CDR3 is CASSFLDRPYEQYF. Here the CDR3 DNA reads TGTGCCAGCAGCTTTCTAGACAGGCCCTACGAGCAGTACTTC.

The chain joins TRBV9 to TRBJ2-1; D is perhaps TRBD2 (6 bases). The CDR3 runs to 15 residues. The V gene lost 0 bases and the J gene lost 6 bases, with 13 bases spanning the gap. Germline V gene sequence: CDR1 SGDLS, CDR2 YYNGEE. In DNA, the CDR3 is TGTGCCAGCAGCGTAGCTCCGGGAGACACCAATGAGCAGTTCTTC. This translates into CASSVAPGDTNEQFF.

J is TRBJ2-2 and V is TRBV10-2; tentatively, D is TRBD2 (5 bases). V lost 10 bases and J 0 bases, leaving 15 bases between the germline ends. The CDR3 loop spans 15 amino acids. Germline lookup yields CDR1 WSHSY and CDR2 SAAADI. The CDR3 nucleotides are TGCGCCACCGTGGGAGACACCTCGAACACCGGGGAGCTGTTTTTT. It translates to CATVGDTSNTGELFF.

This clone was seen just once. This rearrangement joins TRBV7-2 to TRBJ2-5, with D tentatively TRBD2 (6 bases). The germline V gene has CDR1 SGHTA and CDR2 FQGNSA. The CDR3 covers 15 residues. V was clipped by 1 base and J by 2 bases, with 11 bases between them. CDR3 loop: CASSLGLAAQETQYF. DNA for the CDR3: TGTGCCAGCAGCTTAGGGTTAGCGGCTCAAGAGACCCAGTACTTC.

This clone was recorded a few times. The chain couples TRBV18 to TRBJ1-3; D unresolved. Germline lookup yields CDR1 KGHSH and CDR2 LQKENI. The V end was cut by 8 bases, the J end by 0 bases, with 11 bases between. The CDR3 consists of 14 residues. The CDR3 DNA reads TGTGCCAGCACCACAACCGCCTCTGGAAACACCATATATTTT. Protein product: CASTTTASGNTIYF. Complete variable domain (other parts from reference TRBV18 and TRBJ1-3): NAGVMQNPRHLVRRRGQEARLRCSPMKGHSHVYWYRQLPEEGLKFMVYLQKENIIDESGMPKERFSAEFPKEGPSILRIQQVVRGDSAAYFCASTTTASGNTIYFGEGSWLTVV.

V and J are TRBV6-5 and TRBJ1-2, with 8 bases aligning to TRBD1. J was trimmed by 8 bases and V by 2 bases; bases with no gene match: 10. The CDR3 totals 15 residues. Germline V gene sequence: CDR1 MNHEY, CDR2 SVGAGI. CDR3 in DNA: TGTGCCAGCAGTTACATGGGGCAGGGGGCAAAAGGCTACACCTTC. Protein sequence: CASSYMGQGAKGYTF.

V usage is TRBV5-4 and J usage is TRBJ2-1, with a weak D call TRBD2 (6 bases). V lost 0 bases and J 5 bases, leaving 12 bases between the germline ends. The germline CDR1 and CDR2 sequences are SGHNT and YYREEE (reference sequence). The CDR3 has 15 amino acids. The CDR3 sequence is CASSLGAGKDNEQFF. The DNA of the CDR3 is TGTGCCAGCAGCTTGGGTGCGGGAAAGGACAATGAGCAGTTCTTC.

The rearrangement uses TRBV27 and TRBJ2-6; D may match TRBD1 or TRBD2 (5 bases each). V was cut by 1 base and J by 0 bases, with 13 bases left in between. This CDR3 has 18 amino acids. Germline CDR1 MNHEY, CDR2 SMNVEV (reference sequence). The CDR3 DNA sequence: TGTGCCAGCAGTTTATTTGGGGGTTTGCTCTCTGGGGCCAACGTCCTGACTTTC. Encoded protein: CASSLFGGLLSGANVLTF.

This clone has just a few counts. J is TRBJ1-6 and V is TRBV4-3; 7 bases agree with TRBD1. V gave up 5 bases and J gave up 0 bases; unmatched junction bases: 1. The CDR3 runs to 15 residues. Looked up from germline, CDR1 is LGHNA and CDR2 is YSLEER. The CDR3, as DNA: TGCGCCAGCAGCTGGGACAGCTCCTATAATTCACCCCTCCACTTT. Translation: CASSWDSSYNSPLHF.

As regards this clone: Other DNA sequences in this sample translate to the same CDR3. The gene calls are TRBV6-6 and TRBJ1-2; 9 positions match TRBD1. V dropped 7 bases and J dropped 6; count of bases not matched to a gene: 12. The CDR3 runs 15 residues. Germline CDR1 is MNHNY and CDR2 is SVGAGI (reference sequence). This CDR3 is CASTQIGTGNNGYTF. Here the CDR3 DNA reads TGTGCCAGCACTCAAATCGGGACAGGGAATAATGGCTACACCTTC.

This clone turned up a few times. The rearrangement uses TRBV30 and TRBJ1-2; D perhaps matches TRBD1 (5 bases). This CDR3 comprises 15 residues. Trimming shortened V by 1 base and J by 8 bases, and 20 bases separated the two germline ends. CDR1 and CDR2 (germline): GTSNPN, SVGIG (reference sequence). In DNA, the CDR3 is TGTGCCTGGAGTGGGGGCGATGCGGCCAGGAAGGGCTACACCTTC. Protein: CAWSGGDAARKGYTF.

This chain connects TRBV5-4 to TRBJ1-1, with D possibly matching TRBD1 (5 bases). Germline V gene sequence: CDR1 SGHNT, CDR2 YYREEE (reference sequence). Deletions cut 4 bases from V and 0 bases from J, with 13 bases between. The CDR3 covers 15 residues. Written as DNA, the CDR3 is TGTGCCAGCAGCCAAGTGGGGGATATGAACACTGAAGCTTTCTTT. Amino acids: CASSQVGDMNTEAFF.